This T cell receptor (beta chain) was observed in a study of blood T cell repertoires in COVID-19 (TCRdb year 2020). Context from the whole study: Samples covering the acute and convalescent phases of COVID-19 were provided by collaborators in the United States, Italy and Spain. Sample metadata almost always included a de-identified subject ID, COVID-19 status, age in years and sex. Deeply sampled blood TCRbeta repertoires from subjects exposed to, actively infected with, or recovered from COVID-19 were included in the dataset. A freely available public database, intended as a resource for researchers studying the immune response to SARS-CoV-2, is where the repertoires were released. The samples were drawn from two sources: the first 160 participants of the ongoing ImmuneRACE study, and over 1,000 subjects contributed by 6 global collaborators. Where available, HLA class I and class II types were obtained from metadata supplied by the sample provider rather than from assay-based typing. The prospective study material was composed of cDNA or gDNA derived from T cells, B-cell-depleted T cells, or PBMCs. What the authors observed across the whole study: How much clinical and demographic metadata was included differed by source and by participant, and the metadata was provided uncurated.

TCRbeta CDR3 regions were amplified from genomic DNA using the immunoSEQ Assay, a bias-controlled multiplex PCR. As for how the authors treated the data: The number of nucleated cells in each sample was estimated from the amplification of reference gene primers within the assay. To quantify the absolute abundance of each unique TCRbeta CDR3 rearrangement, sequence reads were collapsed and filtered. For each sample, productive Simpson clonality was calculated by taking the square root of Simpson's diversity index across productive rearrangements. TCRdb limited this immuneACCESS table to in-frame rearrangements with V and J called. A share of clones is missing; checked studies link under half to unresolved V genes, and the rest is unexplained. Clone size and the V and J calls come from that table; the DNA yielded D and trimming. For this sample there are about 260,000 clones; 70% to 90% appear just once. Over 1.5% of the sample is taken by the ten largest.

Collaborating institutions collected whole blood in K2EDTA tubes following their own protocols. For TCRbeta analysis, collaborators shipped samples as frozen whole blood, isolated PBMCs, or DNA extracted from either of those sample types. To note about this clone: What antigen it recognizes has not been identified. The input lacks base qualities; no much larger clone sits a single base away.

CDR1 and CDR2 are read off the germline V gene as MGHRA and YSYEKL. V ends up 7 bases short and J 7 bases short, with an unmatched junction base count of 9. The CDR3 contains 13 residues, cysteine and phenylalanine counted. The retained sequence is limited to the CDR3, 39 bases, with the frame set at the first base. The sequence was collected from a man aged 30 to 45 with active or convalescent COVID-19. Material for sequencing was peripheral blood. Recombination joined TRBV4-1 with TRBJ1-2; TRBD1 matches 7 bases in the middle. CDR3 loop: CASKPEGQSGYTF. The nucleotide sequence is TGCGCCAGCAAGCCCGAGGGACAGTCTGGCTACACCTTC.